The present T cell receptor beta chain was sequenced within a study of CXCR3-negative and CXCR3-positive naive CD8 T cells. The CDR3 runs to 15 residues. The authors made the TRB cDNA libraries by 5' RACE using UMI labels. For each CDR3 protein, TCRdb gives one entry from its re-call of the 5' RACE reads, without DNA. The sample totals some 130,000 distinct CDR3 sequences. The specimen sequenced was naive CXCR3- CD8+ T cells from blood. The subset denotes: CD45RO-CCR7+CD27+CD95- naive CD8+ T cells lacking CXCR3 (TNR3-). This chain connects TRBV23-1 to TRBJ2-5. TRBV23-1 is treated as an ORF (open reading frame) with a function not yet certain. This receptor was obtained from a human donor in good health. Some clones in this sample may be carry-over from other donors' samples. This CDR3 is CASSQVTATKETQYF.